Below, 15 T cell receptor beta chains from the same sample are listed, as sequenced in a study of molecular identifiers for immune sequencing clone quantification. TCRdb itself ran the PCR reads through MiXCR, one entry per CDR3 protein. The table shows about 320,000 distinct CDR3 sequences, with 20% to 25% occurring only once. Sequenced material: naive CD8+ T cells from blood, with Jurkat cell RNA spiked in. The subset was: FACS-sorted CD8+CD4-CCR7+CD45RA+ naive T cells. These receptors came from a human donor in good health. Some libraries in this study had Jurkat cell RNA spiked in.

To note about this clonotype: This sequence may be a read error, since a much larger clone differs from it by one base. The CDR3 bases are TGTGCCAGCACCGAAAAGGCAGGGGGCTTCTATGGCAACACCTTC. It encodes CASTEKAGGFYGNTF. The gene calls are TRBV6-5 and TRBJ1-2; 8 bases are shared with TRBD1. The CDR3 covers 15 residues. In germline, CDR1 is MNHEY, CDR2 SVGAGI.

This clonotype occurred once. The rearrangement joins TRBV11-2 to TRBJ2-5; weak D call: TRBD2 (5 bases). This CDR3 is 21 amino acids long. Per the germline V gene, CDR1 is SGHAT and CDR2 is FQNNGV. The ends were cut back, 3 bases at V and 7 bases at J, with 36 bases in the middle. The CDR3 DNA reads as TGTGCCAGCAGCTTCGACTATTACCAAGAGTTTACTCCCCCCTCGTTAGGGACCCAGTACTTC. It yields the protein CASSFDYYQEFTPPSLGTQYF.

This clonotype has a handful of counts. V is TRBV14 and J is TRBJ2-3; 7 bases map to TRBD2. The germline CDR1 and CDR2 sequences are SGHDN and FVKESK. The ends lost 0 bases at V and 9 bases at J; junction bases unmatched: 12. This CDR3 is built from 16 residues. Here the CDR3 reads CASSQDHWTSQSTQYF. The CDR3 DNA is TGTGCCAGCAGCCAAGATCACTGGACTAGTCAGTCCACGCAGTATTTT.

The sample holds many counts of this clonotype. V usage is TRBV19 and J usage is TRBJ2-2; 7 bases align to TRBD1. Germline CDR1 and CDR2: LNHDA and SQIVND (reference sequence). Germline trimming cut 5 bases from V and 11 bases from J; bases unmatched to any gene: 2. The CDR3 loop spans 11 amino acids. For the CDR3, the DNA is TGTGCCAGTAGTCGAGGGGGCGAGCTGTTTTTT. Translating gives CASSRGGELFF.

This clonotype was seen many times. The chain joins TRBV20-1 to TRBJ1-1, with 7 nucleotides matching TRBD1. The CDR3 spans 16 residues. Germline V CDR1 and CDR2: DFQATT, SNEGSKA (reference sequence). V trimming: 0 bases; J trimming: 1 base; junction bases outside the gene matches: 8. CDR3 residues: CSARDLRGQQNTEAFF. The CDR3 DNA is TGCAGTGCTAGAGATCTCCGGGGACAGCAGAACACTGAAGCTTTCTTT.

Points on this clonotype: A much larger clone differs by one base, so this may be a read error. CDR3 loop: CASSEGLVGLYEQYF. For the CDR3, the DNA is TGTGCCAGCAGCGAAGGACTAGTGGGACTGTACGAGCAGTACTTC. The J gene is TRBJ2-7, the V gene TRBV7-2; TRBD2 matches 7 bases. The V and J ends lost 5 bases and 4 bases, in that order; junction bases with no gene match: 11. The CDR3 length is 15 residues. Germline V gene data show CDR1 as SGHTA and CDR2 as FQGNSA.

The rearrangement uses TRBV6-2 or TRBV6-3 and TRBJ1-1, with no clear D. This CDR3 is built from 13 residues. Germline lookup yields CDR1 MNHEY and CDR2 SVGEGT. The V end was cut by 6 bases, the J end by 4 bases, with 12 bases between. The CDR3 bases are TGTGCCAGCAGCCAAGTCTGGGGCACTGAAGCTTTCTTT. Residues: CASSQVWGTEAFF.

This clonotype showed up just a few times. The chain recombines TRBV5-6 with TRBJ2-7; tentative D call: TRBD1 (6 bases). V shed 0 bases and J shed 2 bases, with 18 bases lying between them. The length of the CDR3 is 17 residues. Germline V CDR1 and CDR2: SGHDT, YYEEEE. In nucleotides, the CDR3 is TGTGCCAGCAGCTTGGCCTCTGTAGCAGGGGAACCCTACGAGCAGTACTTC. Translation gives CASSLASVAGEPYEQYF.

The chain couples TRBV4-1 to TRBJ2-2; D is uncertain. Germline CDR1 and CDR2: MGHRA and YSYEKL. Between the trimmed V and J ends, which lost 4 bases and 6 bases, there was a span of 18 bases. This CDR3 has 16 amino acids. CDR3: CASSRITFQRAGELFF. Written as DNA, the CDR3 is TGCGCCAGCAGCCGAATAACCTTCCAAAGGGCCGGGGAGCTGTTTTTT.

Many counts were recorded for this clonotype. J is TRBJ1-6 and V is TRBV25-1, with D unresolved. This CDR3 has 14 residues. The V end was cut by 3 bases, the J end by 7 bases, with 10 bases between. CDR1 MGHDK and CDR2 SYGVNS come from the germline V gene. The CDR3 coding sequence is TGTGCCAGCAGTGATGAGGGCGTAAATTCACCCCTCCACTTT. Its protein is CASSDEGVNSPLHF. Drawing the rest from reference TRBV25-1 and TRBJ1-6, the complete variable domain is EADIYQTPRYLVIGTGKKITLECSQTMGHDKMYWYQQDPGMELHLIHYSYGVNSTEKGDLSSESTVSRIRTEHFPLTLESARPSHTSQYLCASSDEGVNSPLHFGNGTRLTVT.

This clonotype showed up many times. The chain couples TRBV13 to TRBJ2-7, with D uncertain. Germline CDR1 PRHDT, CDR2 FYEKMQ (reference sequence). Trimming took off 0 bases at V and 4 bases at J, with 7 bases between the two ends. The CDR3 runs to 13 residues. The CDR3 nucleotides are TGTGCCAGCAGCTTAGGACCGAAATACGAGCAGTACTTC. Its translation is CASSLGPKYEQYF.

Turning to this clonotype: A much larger clone differs from this one at a single base, so this may be a read error. This chain joins TRBV19 and TRBJ1-1; D perhaps matches TRBD1 (5 bases). CDR3 length: 13 amino acids. Germline V gene data show CDR1 as LNHDA and CDR2 as SQIVND (reference sequence). The CDR3 nucleotides read TGTGCCAGTAGTATCATGGTAGGGACTGAAGCTTCCTTT. Amino acids: CASSIMVGTEASF.

This clonotype was recorded a few times. The chain is built from TRBV10-3 and TRBJ1-5, with D possibly being TRBD1 (5 bases). CDR1 and CDR2 (germline): ENHRY, SYGVKD. This CDR3 comprises 15 residues. V lost 4 bases to trimming and J lost 2 bases, with 12 bases between them. CDR3 sequence reads: CAISGGALGNQPQHF. CDR3 DNA sequence: TGTGCCATCAGTGGTGGGGCCTTGGGCAATCAGCCCCAGCATTTT.

The V call is TRBV27, the J call TRBJ2-2; 7 nucleotides line up with TRBD2. Germline assignment: CDR1 MNHEY and CDR2 SMNVEV (reference sequence). V shed 2 bases, J shed 7 bases, and the junction held 4 bases outside the gene matches. CDR3 length: 14 residues. Here the CDR3 DNA reads TGTGCCAGCAGTTTAGAACTAGCGATCGGGGAGCTGTTTTTT. It encodes CASSLELAIGELFF.

This clonotype was detected once. A read error may explain this, as a much larger clone is one base away. This chain links TRBV20-1 with TRBJ2-7, with D tentatively TRBD1 or TRBD2 (5 bases each). Looked up from germline, CDR1 is DFQATT and CDR2 is SNEGSKA (reference sequence). The CDR3 consists of 13 residues. Trimming left V 2 bases short and J 3 bases short, with 11 bases between. In DNA, the CDR3 is TGCAGTGCTAGACAGGGACCGCACTACGAGCAGTACTTC. It specifies CSARQGPHYEQYF.